Below, 13 T cell receptor beta chains from the same sample are listed, as sequenced in a study of T cells after posttransplantation cyclophosphamide. Libraries were prepared by immunoSEQ multiplex PCR; TCRdb keeps only in-frame clonotypes and omits some of them. The repertoire consists of 40,000 to 45,000 clones, none detected only once. The material sequenced was PBMCs. The receptor source for this set is a man aged 40-49 years in good health, CMV-negative, and a related stem cell transplant donor.

This clone was found many times. In nucleotides, the CDR3 is TGTGCCAGCTCCCCGGCCGGGACACGGGAGACCCAGTACTTC. Translating gives CASSPAGTRETQYF. This chain connects TRBV18 to TRBJ2-5, with D possibly being TRBD1 (6 bases). Looked up from germline, CDR1 is KGHSH and CDR2 is LQKENI. The CDR3 consists of 14 residues. V was shortened by 6 bases and J by 5 bases, with 16 bases between the two germline ends. Full variable domain (outside the CDR3, taken from reference TRBV18 and TRBJ2-5): NAGVMQNPRHLVRRRGQEARLRCSPMKGHSHVYWYRQLPEEGLKFMVYLQKENIIDESGMPKERFSAEFPKEGPSILRIQQVVRGDSAAYFCASSPAGTRETQYFGPGTRLLVL.

This clone occurred many times. The rearrangement uses TRBV10-1 and TRBJ2-1, with 8 bases identical to TRBD2. This CDR3 is 14 amino acids long. V gave up 3 bases and J gave up 3 bases; unmatched junction bases: 1. The germline V gene encodes CDR1 WNHNN and CDR2 SYGVQD (reference sequence). The CDR3, as DNA: TGCGCCAGCAGTGACGGGGGGGACTACAATGAGCAGTTCTTC. Translating gives CASSDGGDYNEQFF.

There are many counts of this clone. The chain is built from TRBV10-3 and TRBJ1-2; D perhaps matches TRBD1 (6 bases). V lost 8 bases and J 3 bases, leaving 16 bases between the germline ends. The CDR3 spans 14 residues. Germline values: CDR1 ENHRY, CDR2 SYGVKD. CDR3 region: CAIGVRDNDYGYTF. DNA for the CDR3: TGTGCCATCGGCGTGAGGGACAACGACTATGGCTACACCTTC.

This clone turned up a few times. The chain combines TRBV11-3 with TRBJ2-1, with D perhaps TRBD2 (6 bases). V was clipped by 5 bases and J by 7 bases, with 12 bases between them. This CDR3 has 13 residues. In germline, CDR1 is SGHNT, CDR2 YENEEA. The chain's CDR3 is CASSPPGANEQFF. The CDR3 bases are TGTGCCAGCAGCCCTCCGGGAGCAAATGAGCAGTTCTTC.

Only a few counts were recorded for this clone. The chain recombines TRBV7-6 with TRBJ2-6; D gene ambiguous. Trimming pared 5 bases from V and 0 bases from J, leaving 17 bases between. The CDR3 spans 18 residues. Germline CDR1 and CDR2: SGHVS and FNYEAQ. DNA of the CDR3: TGTGCCAGCAGCCCCAAGACTCCGGCCGTCTCTGGGGCCAACGTCCTGACTTTC. Translation gives CASSPKTPAVSGANVLTF. The whole variable domain, remainder taken from reference TRBV7-6 and TRBJ2-6, is GAGVSQSPRYKVTKRGQDVALRCDPISGHVSLYWYRQALGQGPEFLTYFNYEAQQDKSGLPNDRFSAERPEGSISTLTIQRTEQRDSAMYRCASSPKTPAVSGANVLTFGAGSRLTVL.

In this sample, this clone turned up many times. This CDR3 reads CASSGTATRNTIYF. CDR3 nucleotides: TGTGCCAGCAGTGGGACAGCCACCAGAAACACCATATATTTT. This sequence joins TRBV2 and TRBJ1-3; a possible D gene is TRBD1 (6 bases). This CDR3 is built from 14 residues. Per germline, CDR1 SNHLY and CDR2 FYNNEI. V was cut by 4 bases and J by 5 bases, with 12 bases left in between.

This clone was seen at least ten times. The CDR3 loop reads CASSQDLGGHYGYTF. The CDR3, as DNA: TGCGCCAGCAGCCAAGATTTAGGGGGCCACTATGGCTACACCTTC. The rearrangement links TRBV4-1 to TRBJ1-2; 7 nucleotides match TRBD1. Trimming cost V 0 bases and J 3 bases; bases outside gene matches: 4. The CDR3 runs 15 residues. Germline V gene sequence: CDR1 MGHRA, CDR2 YSYEKL.

This clone was seen ten or more times. The CDR3 coding sequence is TGCGCCAGCAGCTTGGGACTAATTAATGAGCAGTTCTTC. Translating gives CASSLGLINEQFF. This sequence joins TRBV5-1 and TRBJ2-1, with D possibly matching TRBD2 (5 bases). Germline CDR1 reads SGHRS; CDR2 reads YFSETQ. The CDR3 is made up of 13 amino acids. V was clipped by 0 bases and J by 7 bases, with 8 bases between them.

In this sample, this clone turned up many times. This sequence joins TRBV19 and TRBJ1-1; D remains unclear. The CDR3 totals 14 residues. Germline values: CDR1 LNHDA, CDR2 SQIVND (reference sequence). V was shortened by 0 bases and J by 5 bases, with 10 bases between the two germline ends. The CDR3 is CASSIENRATEAFF. In nucleotides, the CDR3 is TGTGCCAGTAGTATAGAAAACAGAGCAACTGAAGCTTTCTTT.

This clone has at least ten counts. The chain uses TRBV19 and TRBJ2-5, with D maybe TRBD2 (6 bases). Trimming stripped 2 bases from V and 2 bases from J, with 12 bases between. In germline, CDR1 is LNHDA, CDR2 SQIVND (reference sequence). The CDR3 has 15 residues. The CDR3 reads CASSILEGIQETQYF. For the CDR3, the DNA is TGTGCCAGTAGTATATTGGAGGGAATTCAAGAGACCCAGTACTTC. Full variable domain (outside the CDR3, taken from reference TRBV19 and TRBJ2-5): DGGITQSPKYLFRKEGQNVTLSCEQNLNHDAMYWYRQDPGQGLRLIYYSQIVNDFQKGDIAEGYSVSREKKESFPLTVTSAQKNPTAFYLCASSILEGIQETQYFGPGTRLLVL.

In this sample, this clone turned up many times. The chain combines TRBV9 with TRBJ1-1; no firm D call. The CDR3 length is 13 residues. CDR1 SGDLS and CDR2 YYNGEE come from the germline V gene. The ends were cut back, 0 bases at V and 2 bases at J, with 5 bases in the middle. The CDR3 DNA sequence: TGTGCCAGCAGCGTAGGAACTAACACTGAAGCTTTCTTT. It is translated as CASSVGTNTEAFF.

This clone has just a few counts. The V call is TRBV29-1, the J call TRBJ2-3; the D gene is possibly TRBD1 (5 bases). The CDR3 consists of 13 residues. Germline V CDR1 and CDR2: SQVTM, ANQGSEA. Between the trimmed V and J ends, which lost 7 bases and 2 bases, there was a span of 13 bases. CDR3: CSAADRLTDTQYF. The CDR3 nucleotides are TGCAGCGCCGCCGACAGACTCACAGATACGCAGTATTTT.

The genes are TRBV27 and TRBJ2-4; maybe TRBD2 (5 bases). Germline V gene lookup returns CDR1 MNHEY and CDR2 SMNVEV (reference sequence). The ends were cut back, 6 bases at V and 0 bases at J, with 15 bases in the middle. The CDR3 is 16 amino acids. CDR3 in DNA: TGTGCCAGCAGGCCAGGAGGCCATCTAGCCAAAAACATTCAGTACTTC. Protein product: CASRPGGHLAKNIQYF.